These 8 T cell receptor beta chains came from one sample sequenced in a study of Ad26.COV2.S vaccination and SARS-CoV-2 variants. Described treatment: around 19 received Ad26.COV2.S at low or high dose, single or two shots; about 5 received placebo; per-sample allocation not given. Samples analyzed were those drawn on day 63 after the first vaccine or placebo injection. Profiled with immunoSEQ multiplex PCR; TCRdb holds only in-frame clones, not every one. This table has around 350,000 clones, 85% appearing once. The specimen was peripheral blood, collected in a trial of Ad26.COV2.S vaccine versus placebo. The receptors shown here come from a person aged 18 to 65 who received the Ad26.COV2.S COVID-19 vaccine or a placebo.

The J gene is TRBJ2-5, the V gene TRBV5-1; a weak D match, TRBD1 (5 bases). The CDR3 runs 14 residues. Trimming stripped 1 base from V and 4 bases from J, with 11 bases between. Germline-derived CDR1 and CDR2 are SGHRS and YFSETQ. In DNA, the CDR3 is TGCGCCAGCAGCTTGTCGCAGGGCACAGAGACCCAGTACTTC. It encodes CASSLSQGTETQYF.

This clone was counted once. J is TRBJ1-1 and V is TRBV28; D ambiguous. Germline V gene data show CDR1 as MDHEN and CDR2 as SYDVKM. V shed 3 bases and J shed 2 bases, with 10 bases lying between them. The CDR3 spans 14 residues. The CDR3 here is CASSFRGINTEAFF. Here the CDR3 DNA reads TGTGCCAGCAGTTTCCGGGGTATTAACACTGAAGCTTTCTTT.

The rearrangement joins TRBV2 to TRBJ2-2, with 8 bases lining up with TRBD1. J was trimmed by 3 bases and V by 5 bases; bases with no gene match: 8. Germline CDR1 and CDR2: SNHLY and FYNNEI. The CDR3 spans 16 residues. As DNA, the CDR3 is TGTGCCAGCAGTCCAAGGGACAGGCAATACACCGGGGAGCTGTTTTTT. Encoded protein: CASSPRDRQYTGELFF. Drawing the rest from reference TRBV2 and TRBJ2-2, the complete variable domain is EPEVTQTPSHQVTQMGQEVILRCVPISNHLYFYWYRQILGQKVEFLVSFYNNEISEKSEIFDDQFSVERPDGSNFTLKIRSTKLEDSAMYFCASSPRDRQYTGELFFGEGSRLTVL.

This chain uses TRBV23-1 with TRBJ2-6, with D maybe TRBD1 (5 bases). TRBV23-1 is marked as an open reading frame, function uncertain. With 3 bases removed from V and 1 base from J, the gap between germline ends came to 16 bases. This CDR3 contains 18 residues. The CDR3 DNA is TGCGCCAGCAGTCACCCCCCGACAGCGCGATCTGGGGCCAACGTCCTGACTTTC. Protein sequence: CASSHPPTARSGANVLTF.

V is TRBV2 and J is TRBJ2-5; possible D gene TRBD2, 6 bases. Per germline, CDR1 SNHLY and CDR2 FYNNEI. V shed 5 bases and J shed 0 bases, with 16 bases lying between them. There are 16 residues in the CDR3. The CDR3 loop is CASSIRTGGNQETQYF. The CDR3 nucleotides are TGTGCCAGCAGTATTCGGACCGGGGGTAACCAAGAGACCCAGTACTTC.

The V and J genes are TRBV7-9 and TRBJ2-3, with TRBD2 identical over 7 bases. Germline V CDR1 and CDR2: SEHNR, FQNEAQ (reference sequence). Trimming took 5 bases from V and 2 from J; bases not matched to a gene: 7. The CDR3 runs 15 residues. CDR3 amino acids: CASSHPAGYTDTQYF. The CDR3 region has the DNA TGTGCCAGCAGCCATCCAGCGGGGTACACAGATACGCAGTATTTT.

The J gene is TRBJ1-1, the V gene TRBV6-5, with D unresolved. Per germline, CDR1 MNHEY and CDR2 SVGAGI. This CDR3 contains 14 residues. Trimming removed 2 bases from V and 1 base from J, with 8 bases in between. The CDR3 nucleotides are TGTGCCAGCAGTTACGTTACCGGGAACACTGAAGCTTTCTTT. Protein sequence: CASSYVTGNTEAFF.

The gene calls are TRBV18 and TRBJ1-5; D remains unclear. This CDR3 contains 14 residues. Germline V gene data show CDR1 as KGHSH and CDR2 as LQKENI. Trimming pared 3 bases from V and 0 bases from J, leaving 6 bases between. The CDR3 protein is CASSPYNSNQPQHF. Written as DNA, the CDR3 is TGTGCCAGCTCACCTTACAATAGCAATCAGCCCCAGCATTTT. Drawing the rest from reference TRBV18 and TRBJ1-5, the complete variable domain is NAGVMQNPRHLVRRRGQEARLRCSPMKGHSHVYWYRQLPEEGLKFMVYLQKENIIDESGMPKERFSAEFPKEGPSILRIQQVVRGDSAAYFCASSPYNSNQPQHFGDGTRLSIL.